A single sample is the source of the 16 T cell receptor beta chains below, sequenced in a study of PD-L1 blockade in urothelial cancer. The data were produced by immunoSEQ multiplex PCR, yet TCRdb's version contains in-frame clones alone and is incomplete. The data hold 40,000 or so clones, with roughly four fifths observed a single time. Sequencing was performed on PBMCs, taken around atezolizumab (anti-PD-L1) treatment. The origin of the receptors is a man in his 70s with urothelial cancer.

The V call is TRBV18, the J call TRBJ1-5; D is unclear. Trimming cost V 2 bases and J 6 bases, with 8 bases left between them. The CDR3 covers 13 residues. Germline CDR1 KGHSH, CDR2 LQKENI. Here the CDR3 reads CASSPGEGQPQHF. CDR3 in DNA: TGTGCCAGCTCACCAGGGGAGGGTCAGCCCCAGCATTTT.

V and J are TRBV19 and TRBJ2-1; 7 nucleotides match TRBD1. Germline V gene data show CDR1 as LNHDA and CDR2 as SQIVND (reference sequence). V was clipped by 3 bases and J by 8 bases; unmatched bases: 13. The CDR3 sequence is 16 residues long. CDR3 nucleotide sequence: TGTGCCAGTAGTATGGCAGGGACAGCCGGCCGACATGAGCAGTTCTTC. This translates into CASSMAGTAGRHEQFF.

The chain combines TRBV7-3 with TRBJ2-5; 8 nucleotides line up with TRBD2. The V and J ends lost 1 base and 3 bases, in that order; junction bases with no gene match: 7. CDR3 length: 16 amino acids. The germline gives CDR1 SGHTA, CDR2 FQGTGA. The chain's CDR3 is CASSLSGPGGEETQYF. In nucleotides, the CDR3 is TGTGCCAGCAGCTTAAGTGGCCCGGGGGGGGAAGAGACCCAGTACTTC.

The chain uses TRBV4-3 and TRBJ1-1; 9 bases match TRBD1. The germline gives CDR1 LGHNA, CDR2 YSLEER. The CDR3 totals 14 residues. Germline trimming cut 0 bases from V and 11 bases from J; bases unmatched to any gene: 7. The CDR3 region is CASSQDTGGSAAFF. The CDR3 nucleotides are TGCGCCAGCAGCCAAGATACAGGGGGCTCTGCCGCTTTCTTT.

V gene TRBV28 combines with J gene TRBJ2-5; the match to TRBD1 covers 8 bases. The CDR3 length is 15 residues. V shed 6 bases, J shed 0 bases, and the junction held 6 bases outside the gene matches. The germline V gene encodes CDR1 MDHEN and CDR2 SYDVKM. The CDR3 DNA reads TGTGCCAGCAGGGAAGACAGGGGCAACCAAGAGACCCAGTACTTC. Its translation: CASREDRGNQETQYF.

The V call is TRBV23-1, the J call TRBJ1-2; D unresolved. Being an ORF, TRBV23-1 has a function that is uncertain. V gave up 4 bases and J gave up 6 bases, with 9 bases separating them. The CDR3 spans 12 residues. CDR3: CASSRDGHGYTF. In DNA, the CDR3 is TGCGCCAGCAGTCGTGATGGGCATGGCTACACCTTC.

This chain links TRBV6-4 with TRBJ2-1, with D possibly being TRBD2 (6 bases). This CDR3 comprises 14 residues. The V end lost 10 bases, the J end lost 6 bases, and 19 bases lay between the germline ends. Germline V gives CDR1 MRHNA, CDR2 SNTAGT. The CDR3 region has the DNA TGTGCCACCCGGGCCATAACGGGGGTCAATGAGCAGTTCTTC. It specifies CATRAITGVNEQFF.

The chain has TRBV5-1 and TRBJ2-5; a possible D gene is TRBD2 (6 bases). The germline V gene has CDR1 SGHRS and CDR2 YFSETQ. The CDR3 is made up of 15 amino acids. V was shortened by 0 bases and J by 5 bases, with 14 bases between the two germline ends. The CDR3 loop reads CASSLVAGLGETQYF. The CDR3 bases are TGCGCCAGCAGCTTGGTGGCGGGATTAGGCGAGACCCAGTACTTC.

V is TRBV11-1 and J is TRBJ2-7, with D perhaps matching TRBD1 (6 bases). Trimming shortened V by 0 bases and J by 4 bases, and 10 bases separated the two germline ends. Germline V gene data show CDR1 as SGHAT and CDR2 as FQDESV (reference sequence). The CDR3 runs to 14 residues. This chain's CDR3 is CASSLASTGYEQYF. The CDR3 coding sequence is TGTGCCAGCAGCTTAGCATCGACAGGATACGAGCAGTACTTC.

The chain joins TRBV7-3 to TRBJ2-1; D call uncertain. V dropped 5 bases and J dropped 7 bases, with 9 bases sitting between them. Looked up from germline, CDR1 is SGHTA and CDR2 is FQGTGA. The CDR3 extends over 12 amino acids. CDR3 region: CASSITTNEQFF. The DNA for the CDR3 is TGTGCCAGCAGCATCACTACGAATGAGCAGTTCTTC.

The chain carries TRBV6-4 and TRBJ1-2; 9 nucleotides match TRBD1. Germline V gene data show CDR1 as MRHNA and CDR2 as SNTAGT. Trimming removed 3 bases from V and 5 bases from J; junction bases left unmatched: 7. CDR3 length equals 15 residues. CDR3: CASSEGQGAQYGYTF. The DNA for the CDR3 is TGTGCCAGCAGTGAGGGACAGGGAGCCCAATATGGCTACACCTTC.

The chain joins TRBV7-2 to TRBJ2-3, with 9 positions matching TRBD1. Unmatched junction bases numbered 4, after V lost 5 bases and J lost 1 base. In germline, CDR1 is SGHTA, CDR2 FQGNSA. The CDR3 spans 15 residues. For the CDR3, the DNA is TGTGCCAGCAGCGGCTGGACAGGGGGCACAGATACGCAGTATTTT. Translated: CASSGWTGGTDTQYF. The full variable domain, its missing parts supplied by reference TRBV7-2 and TRBJ2-3, is GAGVSQSPSNKVTEKGKDVELRCDPISGHTALYWYRQSLGQGLEFLIYFQGNSAPDKSGLPSDRFSAERTGGSVSTLTIQRTQQEDSAVYLCASSGWTGGTDTQYFGPGTRLTVL.

The CDR3: CASSEAQGTEAFF. CDR3 DNA sequence: TGTGCCAGCAGTGAAGCGCAGGGGACCGAAGCTTTCTTT. This sequence joins TRBV6-1 and TRBJ1-1, with D perhaps TRBD1 (6 bases). The V gene's germline CDR1 is MNHNS and CDR2 SASEGT. V lost 0 bases to trimming and J lost 8 bases, with 10 bases between them. The CDR3 spans 13 residues.

This clone was found once. The rearrangement uses TRBV28 and TRBJ1-2; D gene uncertain. The V end lost 5 bases, the J end lost 9 bases, and 16 bases lay between the germline ends. This CDR3 comprises 13 residues. Germline V gene lookup returns CDR1 MDHEN and CDR2 SYDVKM. CDR3 residues: CASSPPSGSRYTF. The CDR3 nucleotides are TGTGCCAGCAGTCCCCCCAGCGGAAGTCGCTACACCTTC.

The genes are TRBV7-9 and TRBJ1-6; no definite D call. V dropped 3 bases and J dropped 15 bases, with 21 bases sitting between them. There are 15 residues in the CDR3. Germline CDR1 SEHNR, CDR2 FQNEAQ (reference sequence). The CDR3 sequence: CASSFWVGRSQVLHF. The CDR3 DNA reads as TGTGCCAGCAGCTTTTGGGTCGGGAGGAGCCAGGTCCTCCACTTT.

This rearrangement joins TRBV5-1 to TRBJ1-2; 7 bases align to TRBD1. The CDR3 sequence is 13 residues long. Germline V gene data show CDR1 as SGHRS and CDR2 as YFSETQ. With V trimmed by 4 bases and J by 6 bases, 6 bases remained unmatched. The DNA for the CDR3 is TGCGCCAGCAGCCCCCAAACAGGGGATGGCTACACCTTC. Translated: CASSPQTGDGYTF.